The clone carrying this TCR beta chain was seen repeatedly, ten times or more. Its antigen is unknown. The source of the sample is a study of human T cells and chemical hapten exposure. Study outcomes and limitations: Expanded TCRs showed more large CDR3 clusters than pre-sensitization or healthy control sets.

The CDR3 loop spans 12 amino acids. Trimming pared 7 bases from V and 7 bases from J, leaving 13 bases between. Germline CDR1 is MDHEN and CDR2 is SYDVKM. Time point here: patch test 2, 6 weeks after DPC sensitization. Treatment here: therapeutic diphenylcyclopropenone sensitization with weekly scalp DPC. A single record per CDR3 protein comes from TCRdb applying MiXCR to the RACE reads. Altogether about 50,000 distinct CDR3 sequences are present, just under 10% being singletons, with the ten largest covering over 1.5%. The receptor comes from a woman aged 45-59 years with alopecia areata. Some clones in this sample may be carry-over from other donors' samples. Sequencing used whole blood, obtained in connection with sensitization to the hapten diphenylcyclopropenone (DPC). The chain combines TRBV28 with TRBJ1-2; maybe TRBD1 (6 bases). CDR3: CASNTGQGGYTF. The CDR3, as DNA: TGTGCCAGCAATACAGGGCAGGGTGGCTACACCTTC.